The sequence of this TCR beta chain was determined in a study of blood T cell repertoires in COVID-19. Seattle patients were enrolled during active infection and followed longitudinally. On this clone: Without the conserved terminal phenylalanine or tryptophan, this CDR3 likely stems from a read error. No DNA is shown, since the ends of the CDR3 on it are uncertain; the CDR3 is the one TCRdb lists.

Clones were read by immunoSEQ multiplex PCR, and TCRdb kept only the in-frame ones, dropping some. The sample includes 450,000 or so clones, roughly 87% of them seen just once. The CDR3 comprises 14 residues, both ends counted. Germline V gene sequence: CDR1 SEHNR, CDR2 FQNEAQ (reference sequence). The origin of this receptor is a man aged 18 to 30 with COVID-19, enrolled during active disease. The chain is built from TRBV7-9 and TRBJ1-2. Sequences were obtained from peripheral blood. CDR3: CASSSSPAELPIRV.